This T cell receptor (beta chain) stems from a study of shared clonotypes between healthy human individuals. General study points: It was the non-shared clonotypes that had lower generation probabilities than clonotypes shared by all four donors. Clonotype sharing levels among donors were expected to vary with sequencing depth.

The assay was run at deep level. Only in-frame clones appear in the TCRdb table, and some are missing; sequencing was by immunoSEQ multiplex PCR. The sample has about a million clones; around four fifths are singletons. In germline, CDR1 is GTSNPN, CDR2 SVGIG (reference sequence). This CDR3 has 14 amino acids. V shed 0 bases and J shed 6 bases, with 12 bases lying between them. Points on this clone: The target antigen is unknown.

Sequencing input: memory CD4+ T cells sorted from blood. The subset was: CD45RA-negative fraction. The rearrangement links TRBV30 to TRBJ2-4, with D possibly being TRBD1 (6 bases). This TCR was sampled from a young man in good health. CDR3 sequence reads: CAWSVRGRGNIQYF. CDR3 nucleotide sequence: TGTGCCTGGAGTGTAAGGGGCAGGGGAAACATTCAGTACTTC.